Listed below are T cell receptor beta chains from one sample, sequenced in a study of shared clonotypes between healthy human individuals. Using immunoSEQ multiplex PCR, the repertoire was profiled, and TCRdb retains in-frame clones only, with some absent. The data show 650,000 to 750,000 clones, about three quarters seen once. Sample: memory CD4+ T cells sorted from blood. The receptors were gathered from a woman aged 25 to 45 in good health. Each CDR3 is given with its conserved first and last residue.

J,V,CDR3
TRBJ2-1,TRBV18,CASSPLGPWEQFF
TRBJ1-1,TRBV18,CASSPSGTDNTEAFF
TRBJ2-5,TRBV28,CASISGQGGSMFHF
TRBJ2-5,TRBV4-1,CASSQDLDASGSAWETQYF
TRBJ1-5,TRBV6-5,CASSHLGPQHF
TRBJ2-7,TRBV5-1,CASSPENIYEQYF
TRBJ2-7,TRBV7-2,CASSSPRGTYEQYF
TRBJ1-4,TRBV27,CASSLTGQWRGKLFF
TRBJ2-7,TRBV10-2,CASSESAQTYEQYF
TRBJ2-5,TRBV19,CASSKLAGARETQYF
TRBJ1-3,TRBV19,CASRRVDSDGNTIYF
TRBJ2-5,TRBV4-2,CASSQDRVETQYF
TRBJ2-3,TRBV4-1,CASSQPLLVAEGTDTQYF
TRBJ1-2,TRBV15,CATSRPTGQVRHYGYTF
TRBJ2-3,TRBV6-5,CATRAGAGTDTQYF
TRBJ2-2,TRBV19,CASRKGLAVTGELFF
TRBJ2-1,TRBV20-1,CSAATSGEQFF
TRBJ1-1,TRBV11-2,CASRGLQGQMNTEAFF
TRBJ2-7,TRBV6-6,CASSTTSGYEQYF
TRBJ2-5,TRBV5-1,CASSLLAGPETQYF
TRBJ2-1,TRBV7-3,CASSPSLAGGTGEQFF
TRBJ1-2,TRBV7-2,CASSLMGMGYTF
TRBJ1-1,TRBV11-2,CASSSSDRNTEAFF
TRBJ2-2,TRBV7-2,CASSLSGNSGELFF
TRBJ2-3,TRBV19,CASSISWTGSDTQYF
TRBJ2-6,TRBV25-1,CASSSLGTKGANVLTF
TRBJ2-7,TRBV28,CASTPHGLTSGYEQYF
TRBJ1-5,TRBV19,CASSIGVDVQPQHF
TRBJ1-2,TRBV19,CASSGLKGSGGYTF
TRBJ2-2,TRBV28,CATISRLNTGELFF
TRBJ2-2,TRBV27,CASSPRLADYTGELFF
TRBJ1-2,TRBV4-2,CASSQDQGSWDGYTF
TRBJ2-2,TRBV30,CAWSEWAGGLGTGELFF
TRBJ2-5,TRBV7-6,CASSQRGLAIKGTQYF
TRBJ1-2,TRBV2,CASSRQGQEGYTF
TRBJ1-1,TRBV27,CASSTLDRRNTEAFF
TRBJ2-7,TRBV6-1,CASRGTGEAYEQYF
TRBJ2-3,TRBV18,CASSLLGEDTQYF
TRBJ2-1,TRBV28,CASSPTLAGVYNEQFF
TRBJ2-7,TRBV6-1,CASSIGTSGTYEQYF
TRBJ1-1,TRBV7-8,CATLVSTHYDDMNTEAFF
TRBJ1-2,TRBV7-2,CASSPGASGYGYTF
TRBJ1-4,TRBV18,CASSFGQLEKLFF
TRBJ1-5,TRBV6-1,CASSENGLRPQHF
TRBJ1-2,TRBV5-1,CASSLALGDYGYTF
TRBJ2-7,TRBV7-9,CASRLAGAAYEQYF
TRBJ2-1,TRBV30,CAWTETGGLNNEQFF
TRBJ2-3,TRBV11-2,CASSEMGTYTSTDTQYF
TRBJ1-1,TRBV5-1,CASSGGGSVAFF
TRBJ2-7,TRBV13,CASSEAGGDGYEQYF
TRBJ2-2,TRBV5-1,CASSSGTTTTGELFF
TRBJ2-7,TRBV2,CASSVQGGMYEQYF
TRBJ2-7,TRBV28,CASSGAGGVREQYF
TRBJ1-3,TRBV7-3,CASSLRGAGNTIYF